One and the same sample provided the 27 T cell receptor beta chains below, sequenced in a study of tissue T cells after allogeneic stem cell transplantation. Generated by immunoSEQ multiplex PCR, the TCRdb table keeps only in-frame clones and is missing some. The sample has 5,000 to 6,500 clones; more than 55% are singletons. The sample was duodenum tissue, taken at autopsy. The receptors originated from a woman aged 18 to 50 with breast cancer.

V gene TRBV19 combines with J gene TRBJ1-1; D remains ambiguous. Deletions cut 2 bases from V and 1 base from J, with 8 bases between. The CDR3 length is 14 residues. The V gene's germline CDR1 is LNHDA and CDR2 SQIVND (reference sequence). The CDR3, as DNA: TGTGCCAGTAGTATACAGTTAGAGAACACTGAAGCTTTCTTT. This translates into CASSIQLENTEAFF.

The gene calls are TRBV10-3 and TRBJ1-1; 8 bases match TRBD1. The germline gives CDR1 ENHRY, CDR2 SYGVKD. V shed 5 bases, J shed 1 base, and the junction held 3 bases outside the gene matches. This CDR3 has 14 amino acids. CDR3 residues: CAISRGQENTEAFF. In DNA form, the CDR3 reads TGTGCCATCAGTCGGGGACAGGAGAACACTGAAGCTTTCTTT.

This clone showed up just once. V gene TRBV5-5 combines with J gene TRBJ1-1; a possible D gene is TRBD1 (6 bases). The length of the CDR3 is 14 residues. Between the trimmed V and J ends, which lost 0 bases and 5 bases, there was a span of 11 bases. Per the germline V gene, CDR1 is SGHKS and CDR2 is YYEKEE (reference sequence). CDR3 nucleotide sequence: TGTGCCAGCAGCTTGGGACAGGATCGGACTGAAGCTTTCTTT. It codes for CASSLGQDRTEAFF.

The chain recombines TRBV28 with TRBJ2-7; TRBD1 is a possible D gene (5 bases). CDR1 and CDR2 (germline): MDHEN, SYDVKM. V lost 5 bases to trimming and J lost 0 bases, with 8 bases between them. The CDR3 covers 13 residues. The CDR3 DNA sequence: TGTGCCAGCAGTGCCGGACACTCCTACGAGCAGTACTTC. This codes for CASSAGHSYEQYF.

The sample holds one count of this clone. The chain recombines TRBV14 with TRBJ2-4, with D perhaps given as TRBD1 or TRBD2 (5 bases each). V lost 0 bases, J lost 0 bases, and 9 bases lay in between. The CDR3 runs to 16 residues. Germline assignment: CDR1 SGHDN and CDR2 FVKESK. CDR3 sequence: CASSQEEGIAKNIQYF. CDR3 coding DNA: TGTGCCAGCAGCCAAGAAGAGGGGATAGCCAAAAACATTCAGTACTTC.

V gene TRBV11-3 combines with J gene TRBJ2-1, with D possibly being TRBD1 (6 bases). CDR1 SGHNT and CDR2 YENEEA come from the germline V gene. Trimming shortened V by 1 base and J by 2 bases, and 9 bases separated the two germline ends. CDR3 length: 15 residues. CDR3 coding DNA: TGTGCCAGCAGCTTAGCGAGGGACACCTACAATGAGCAGTTCTTC. This encodes CASSLARDTYNEQFF.

The chain couples TRBV7-2 to TRBJ2-7; 7 nucleotides match TRBD2. The germline V gene has CDR1 SGHTA and CDR2 FQGNSA. The ends lost 1 base at V and 0 bases at J; junction bases unmatched: 6. The length of the CDR3 is 16 residues. CDR3 residues: CASSLGPAGNSYEQYF. CDR3 nucleotides: TGTGCCAGCAGCTTAGGGCCAGCGGGGAACTCCTACGAGCAGTACTTC.

This clone was detected a few times. The chain carries TRBV9 and TRBJ2-5; 9 positions match TRBD2. Germline V gene sequence: CDR1 SGDLS, CDR2 YYNGEE. CDR3 size: 16 residues. After removal of 3 bases from V and 7 bases from J, the junction contained 13 bases not matched to a gene. The CDR3 sequence: CASSAPGTSRKGTQYF. CDR3 nucleotides: TGTGCCAGCAGCGCCCCGGGGACTAGCCGGAAGGGGACCCAGTACTTC.

This clone was seen more than once but under ten times. The rearrangement uses TRBV7-2 and TRBJ2-1, with D possibly being TRBD2 (6 bases). Trimming pared 3 bases from V and 3 bases from J, leaving 12 bases between. CDR3 length equals 15 residues. CDR1 and CDR2 (germline): SGHTA, FQGNSA. For the CDR3, the DNA is TGTGCCAGCAGCTTGGAGGGGTCACTCTACAATGAGCAGTTCTTC. Translation gives CASSLEGSLYNEQFF.

In the case of this clone: The junction departs from the called germline gene at one end, perhaps through a read error. The V call is TRBV18, the J call TRBJ2-1; 14 nucleotides agree with TRBD2. The CDR3 spans 16 residues. CDR1 and CDR2 (germline): KGHSH, LQKENI. This CDR3 reads CASSAPGLAGVAEQFF. The CDR3 region has the DNA TGTGCCAGCTCAGCACCGGGACTAGCGGGAGTGGCTGAGCAGTTCTTC.

The J gene is TRBJ2-3, the V gene TRBV28, with 8 nucleotides matching TRBD1. This CDR3 has 15 amino acids. CDR1 is MDHEN, CDR2 SYDVKM, per germline. V lost 6 bases and J lost 4; bases outside the gene matches: 9. CDR3 in amino acids: CASSLLRGRADTQYF. Here the CDR3 DNA reads TGTGCCAGCAGCCTTCTCAGGGGGCGCGCAGATACGCAGTATTTT.

This clone was recorded a few times. The chain employs TRBV14 and TRBJ2-1; D remains unclear. Trimming removed 4 bases from V and 9 bases from J, with 16 bases in between. The CDR3 is 14 residues long. Germline-derived CDR1 and CDR2 are SGHDN and FVKESK. For the CDR3, the DNA is TGTGCCAGCAGCCCTTCTTCCCAGCTCGGTGAGCAGTTCTTC. This translates into CASSPSSQLGEQFF.

The chain carries TRBV6-5 and TRBJ2-1, with D uncertain. The germline CDR1 and CDR2 sequences are MNHEY and SVGAGI. The CDR3 runs 13 residues. Trimming left V 2 bases short and J 9 bases short, with 11 bases between. This CDR3 reads CASSYPNEGEQFF. The CDR3 DNA is TGTGCCAGCAGTTACCCAAATGAAGGTGAGCAGTTCTTC.

The chain combines TRBV5-5 with TRBJ2-7; 9 bases agree with TRBD1. CDR3 length: 15 amino acids. The germline V gene has CDR1 SGHKS and CDR2 YYEKEE (reference sequence). The V gene end was trimmed by 4 bases and the J gene end by 0 bases; junction bases not matched to a gene: 5. The CDR3 protein is CASSPTGGSSYEQYF. DNA of the CDR3: TGTGCCAGCAGCCCGACAGGGGGGAGCTCCTACGAGCAGTACTTC.

This clone is categorized as large. The gene calls are TRBV2 and TRBJ1-5; 8 bases match TRBD1. CDR1 SNHLY and CDR2 FYNNEI come from the germline V gene. With V trimmed by 6 bases and J by 1 base, 8 bases remained unmatched. The CDR3 has 16 residues. The CDR3 DNA reads TGTGCCAGCAGGACCTCGACAGGGGCCAGCAATCAGCCCCAGCATTTT. Translation: CASRTSTGASNQPQHF.

V gene TRBV6-5 combines with J gene TRBJ1-2; 10 nucleotides line up with TRBD1. Per germline, CDR1 MNHEY and CDR2 SVGAGI. V dropped 6 bases and J dropped 3; count of bases not matched to a gene: 7. CDR3 length: 15 amino acids. The CDR3, as DNA: TGTGCCAGCAGCCACGCGGACAGGGGGGACTATGGCTACACCTTC. It translates to CASSHADRGDYGYTF.

CDR3 DNA: TGTGCCACCCGGGGGGGCCGTTACAATGAGCAGTTCTTC. Its translation is CATRGGRYNEQFF. The V and J genes are TRBV6-6 and TRBJ2-1, with 8 bases matching TRBD2. V lost 10 bases to trimming and J lost 4 bases; unmatched junction nucleotides: 6. This CDR3 region has 13 residues. Germline V gives CDR1 MNHNY, CDR2 SVGAGI (reference sequence).

CDR3 sequence reads: CASTPGTSSSSYNEQFF. DNA of the CDR3: TGTGCCAGCACCCCCGGGACTAGTTCCAGCTCCTACAATGAGCAGTTCTTC. This chain connects TRBV2 to TRBJ2-1; 8 positions match TRBD2. From germline, CDR1 is SNHLY and CDR2 FYNNEI. The V segment lost 7 bases and the J segment 0 bases; nucleotides outside the gene matches: 11. This CDR3 is 17 amino acids long.

The rearrangement uses TRBV4-2 and TRBJ1-4, with D possibly being TRBD1 (6 bases). This CDR3 region has 16 residues. The V and J ends lost 4 bases and 7 bases respectively, with 19 bases between them. In germline, CDR1 is LGHNA, CDR2 YNFKEQ. CDR3: CASSRTITGMAEKLFF. The CDR3 bases are TGTGCCAGCAGCCGAACGATCACAGGGATGGCTGAAAAACTGTTTTTT.

The gene calls are TRBV19 and TRBJ2-4, with a weak D call TRBD1 (5 bases). The germline gives CDR1 LNHDA, CDR2 SQIVND (reference sequence). Trimming stripped 5 bases from V and 7 bases from J, with 12 bases between. This CDR3 comprises 13 residues. The CDR3 here is CASSPVQGNIQYF. The CDR3 nucleotides read TGTGCCAGTAGTCCGGTTCAGGGTAACATTCAGTACTTC.

This clone was counted a few times. The chain uses TRBV29-1 and TRBJ2-5; TRBD1 or TRBD2 may be the D gene (5 bases each). Germline loops: CDR1 SQVTM, CDR2 ANQGSEA. The CDR3 covers 12 residues. V was clipped by 4 bases and J by 6 bases, with 12 bases between them. The CDR3 sequence is CSVGGRTQTQYF. Here the CDR3 DNA reads TGCAGCGTTGGGGGACGGACGCAGACCCAGTACTTC.

J is TRBJ2-7 and V is TRBV2; D gene ambiguous. The V end was cut by 4 bases, the J end by 0 bases, with 4 bases between. This CDR3 spans 12 amino acids. The germline CDR1 and CDR2 sequences are SNHLY and FYNNEI. The CDR3: CASSALSYEQYF. The CDR3 coding sequence is TGTGCCAGCAGTGCTCTCTCCTACGAGCAGTACTTC.

The rearrangement joins TRBV18 to TRBJ1-2; D remains unclear. Germline CDR1 and CDR2: KGHSH and LQKENI. V lost 6 bases and J lost 3, with 14 bases in between. The CDR3 runs 14 residues. CDR3 DNA: TGTGCCAGCTCGGCAGATCCGGAGTACTATGGCTACACCTTC. Translation gives CASSADPEYYGYTF.

This clone is medium-sized. V gene TRBV4-3 combines with J gene TRBJ2-7; the D gene is possibly TRBD2 (6 bases). Germline V CDR1 and CDR2: LGHNA, YSLEER. Trimming took off 0 bases at V and 5 bases at J, with 11 bases between the two ends. The CDR3 contains 14 residues. The CDR3 region is CASSQDWRGHEQYF. CDR3 sequence (DNA): TGCGCCAGCAGCCAAGATTGGAGGGGCCACGAGCAGTACTTC.

As DNA, the CDR3 is TGTGCCAGCAGCTTTAGGGTCTATGGCTACACCTTC. Translation gives CASSFRVYGYTF. This chain uses TRBV7-2 with TRBJ1-2; D is unresolved. Trimming stripped 3 bases from V and 4 bases from J, with 6 bases between. Germline assignment: CDR1 SGHTA and CDR2 FQGNSA. This CDR3 is 12 amino acids long.

This clone has a handful of counts. The rearrangement joins TRBV12-5 to TRBJ2-3; TRBD1 matches at 9 bases. This CDR3 region has 16 residues. Looked up from germline, CDR1 is LGHNT and CDR2 is FRNRAP. V was pared by 2 bases and J by 3 bases, with 6 bases of the junction left unmatched. The CDR3 nucleotides read TGTGCTAGTGGTTTGCGGACAGGGGACGGGACAGATACGCAGTATTTT. It codes for CASGLRTGDGTDTQYF.

V gene TRBV7-2 combines with J gene TRBJ2-2; no clear D. The germline V gene has CDR1 SGHTA and CDR2 FQGNSA. The CDR3 covers 12 residues. Trimming removed 6 bases from V and 5 bases from J, with 7 bases in between. In DNA, the CDR3 is TGTGCCAGCAGATACGAGACCGGGGAGCTGTTTTTT. Translating it yields CASRYETGELFF.